This is a list of T cell receptor beta chains from one sample in a study of cytomegalovirus exposure and HLA in healthy donors. Produced via immunoSEQ multiplex PCR; TCRdb's table is partial and in-frame only. This sample has some 100,000 clones, with 62% found just once. The sequenced sample consisted of PBMCs. The receptors shown here come from a woman aged 25 to 39 in good health and CMV-seropositive. CDR3s leave out the opening cysteine and the closing phenylalanine or tryptophan. Fields, in order: CDR3 protein, V gene, J gene.

CDR3aa: ASSPGLAGTDTQY
v_gene: TRBV19
j_gene: TRBJ2-3

CDR3aa: ASSSRTGGLGSGNTIY
v_gene: TRBV9
j_gene: TRBJ1-3

CDR3aa: ASSSRTSGNTGELF
v_gene: TRBV11-2
j_gene: TRBJ2-2

CDR3aa: ASSLDLGQGARYEQY
v_gene: TRBV11-2
j_gene: TRBJ2-7

CDR3aa: ASSLGATSAYEQY
v_gene: TRBV11-2
j_gene: TRBJ2-7

CDR3aa: ASSLEQPQQPQH
v_gene: TRBV7-8
j_gene: TRBJ1-5

CDR3aa: AGGQGSDYGYP
v_gene: TRBV10-3
j_gene: TRBJ1-2

CDR3aa: ASSATAEGPYGYT
v_gene: TRBV2
j_gene: TRBJ1-2

CDR3aa: AISERGGLDTEAF
v_gene: TRBV10-3
j_gene: TRBJ1-1

CDR3aa: ASSQMAGRGTGEQY
v_gene: TRBV4-3
j_gene: TRBJ2-7

CDR3aa: ASSRDTSTEAF
v_gene: TRBV9
j_gene: TRBJ1-1

CDR3aa: ASREGTGLQNPN
v_gene: TRBV5-1
j_gene: TRBJ1-3

CDR3aa: ASSHRNGDTEAF
v_gene: TRBV18
j_gene: TRBJ1-1

CDR3aa: ASSAGLVPDTQY
v_gene: TRBV2
j_gene: TRBJ2-3

CDR3aa: ASSPPVNTGELF
v_gene: TRBV18
j_gene: TRBJ2-2

CDR3aa: ASSDGSREQY
v_gene: TRBV10-1
j_gene: TRBJ2-7

CDR3aa: APGPSGGKGWETQY
v_gene: TRBV4-1
j_gene: TRBJ2-5

CDR3aa: AWSADSHSPLH
v_gene: TRBV30
j_gene: TRBJ1-6

CDR3aa: AIKISGGVYTGELF
v_gene: TRBV10-3
j_gene: TRBJ2-2

CDR3aa: ASSPGRGANVLT
v_gene: TRBV5-1
j_gene: TRBJ2-6

CDR3aa: ASSFTSGGYNEQF
v_gene: TRBV5-1
j_gene: TRBJ2-1

CDR3aa: ASSLRDRAYTGELF
v_gene: TRBV7-9
j_gene: TRBJ2-2

CDR3aa: AWSVGTSGYNEQF
v_gene: TRBV30
j_gene: TRBJ2-1

CDR3aa: ASSQAASGAPTDTQY
v_gene: TRBV4-3
j_gene: TRBJ2-3

CDR3aa: ATSGTGVPEAF
v_gene: TRBV10-3
j_gene: TRBJ1-1

CDR3aa: ASSYSRGGTYNEQF
v_gene: TRBV6-5
j_gene: TRBJ2-1

CDR3aa: AWSLQGIGYT
v_gene: TRBV30
j_gene: TRBJ1-2

CDR3aa: ASSDFTTDGYT
v_gene: TRBV6-4
j_gene: TRBJ1-2

CDR3aa: ASSSGHAEAF
v_gene: TRBV28
j_gene: TRBJ1-1

CDR3aa: ASSPGGDEQY
v_gene: TRBV6-1
j_gene: TRBJ2-7

CDR3aa: AWSYHWRLAVKETQY
v_gene: TRBV30
j_gene: TRBJ2-5

CDR3aa: AISQGQGQETQY
v_gene: TRBV10-3
j_gene: TRBJ2-5